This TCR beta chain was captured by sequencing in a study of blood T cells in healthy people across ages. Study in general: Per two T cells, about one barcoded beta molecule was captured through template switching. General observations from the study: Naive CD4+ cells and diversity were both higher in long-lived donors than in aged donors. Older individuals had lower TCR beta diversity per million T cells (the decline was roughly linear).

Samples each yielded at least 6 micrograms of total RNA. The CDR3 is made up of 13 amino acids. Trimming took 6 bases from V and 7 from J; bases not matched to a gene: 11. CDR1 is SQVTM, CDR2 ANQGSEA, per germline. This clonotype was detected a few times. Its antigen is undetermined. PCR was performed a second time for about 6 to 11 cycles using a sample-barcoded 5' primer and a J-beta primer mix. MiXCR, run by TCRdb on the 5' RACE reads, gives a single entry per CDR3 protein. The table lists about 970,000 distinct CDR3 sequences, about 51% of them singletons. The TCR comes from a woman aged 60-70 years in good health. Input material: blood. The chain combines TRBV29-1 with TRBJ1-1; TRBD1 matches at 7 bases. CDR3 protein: CSVPGQANVEAFF. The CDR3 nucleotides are TGCAGCGTACCTGGACAGGCGAATGTTGAAGCTTTCTTT.